This T cell receptor (beta chain) was captured in a study of beta chain features in type 1 diabetes. Expressed TCRB transcripts were sequenced because the isolated RNA had all been reverse transcribed beforehand. Libraries were prepared by immunoSEQ multiplex PCR; TCRdb keeps only in-frame clonotypes and omits some of them. The sample holds 250,000 to 300,000 clones, approximately 25% seen once. Details on this clone: Its cognate antigen is unknown.

Overall study results and limits: TCRB CDR3 length was moderately but significantly reduced in all four CD4+ subsets of Type 1 diabetes patients.

This clonotype was obtained from a woman aged 25 to 39 with type 1 diabetes. Sequencing was performed on naive CD4+ T cells from blood.

This chain's CDR3 is CAWSVRTSGSHEQFF. CDR3 coding DNA: TGTGCCTGGAGTGTAAGGACTAGCGGGAGCCATGAGCAGTTCTTC. The V gene is TRBV30, the J gene TRBJ2-1; the match to TRBD2 covers 13 bases. The trim removed 0 bases at V and 8 bases at J, leaving 4 bases unmatched. This CDR3 comprises 15 residues. Germline V lookup: CDR1 GTSNPN, CDR2 SVGIG (reference sequence).